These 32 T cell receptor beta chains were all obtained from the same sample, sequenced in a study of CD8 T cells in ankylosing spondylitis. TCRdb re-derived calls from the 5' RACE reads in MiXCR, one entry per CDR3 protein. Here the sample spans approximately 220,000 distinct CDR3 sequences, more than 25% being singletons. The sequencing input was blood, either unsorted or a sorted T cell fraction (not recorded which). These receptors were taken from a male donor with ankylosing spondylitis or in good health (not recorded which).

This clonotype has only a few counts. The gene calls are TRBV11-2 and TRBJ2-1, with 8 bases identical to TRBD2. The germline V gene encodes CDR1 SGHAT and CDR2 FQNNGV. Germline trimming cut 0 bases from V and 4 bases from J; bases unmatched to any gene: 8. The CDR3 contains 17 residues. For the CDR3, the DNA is TGTGCCAGCAGCTTAGACCCCAGCGGGAGTAGGTACAATGAGCAGTTCTTC. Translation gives CASSLDPSGSRYNEQFF.

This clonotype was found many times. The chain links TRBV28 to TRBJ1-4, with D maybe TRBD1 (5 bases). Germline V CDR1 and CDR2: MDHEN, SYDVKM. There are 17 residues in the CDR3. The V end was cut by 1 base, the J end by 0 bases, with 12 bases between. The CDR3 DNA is TGTGCCAGCAGTTTATTGAGACAGACCACAACTAATGAAAAACTGTTTTTT. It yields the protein CASSLLRQTTTNEKLFF.

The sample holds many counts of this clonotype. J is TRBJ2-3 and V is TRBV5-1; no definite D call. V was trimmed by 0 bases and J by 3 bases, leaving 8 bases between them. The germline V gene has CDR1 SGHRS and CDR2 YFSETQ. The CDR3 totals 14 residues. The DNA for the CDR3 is TGCGCCAGCAGCTTGGACCAGAGGACAGATACGCAGTATTTT. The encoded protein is CASSLDQRTDTQYF.

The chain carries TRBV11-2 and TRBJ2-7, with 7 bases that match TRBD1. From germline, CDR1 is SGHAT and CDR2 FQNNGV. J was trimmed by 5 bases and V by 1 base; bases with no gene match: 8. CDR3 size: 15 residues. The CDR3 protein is CASSLVRGQAHEQYF. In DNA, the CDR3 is TGTGCCAGCAGCTTAGTTAGAGGACAGGCGCACGAGCAGTACTTC.

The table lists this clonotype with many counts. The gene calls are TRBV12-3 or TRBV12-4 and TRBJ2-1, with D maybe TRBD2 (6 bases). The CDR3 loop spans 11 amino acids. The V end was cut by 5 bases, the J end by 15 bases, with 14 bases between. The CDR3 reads CASSRAGDRFF. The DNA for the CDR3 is TGTGCCAGCAGTCGAGCGGGTGATCGGTTCTTC.

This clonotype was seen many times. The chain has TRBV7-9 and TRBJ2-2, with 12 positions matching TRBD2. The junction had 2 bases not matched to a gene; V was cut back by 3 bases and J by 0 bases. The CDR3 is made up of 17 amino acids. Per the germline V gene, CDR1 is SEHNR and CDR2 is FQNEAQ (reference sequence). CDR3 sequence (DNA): TGTGCCAGCAGCTTCTCTAGCGGGGGGGCGAACACCGGGGAGCTGTTTTTT. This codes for CASSFSSGGANTGELFF.

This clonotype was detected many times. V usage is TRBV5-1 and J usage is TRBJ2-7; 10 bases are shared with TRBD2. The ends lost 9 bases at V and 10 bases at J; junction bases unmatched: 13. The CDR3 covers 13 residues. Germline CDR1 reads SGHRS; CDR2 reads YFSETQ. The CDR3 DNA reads TGCGCCACCCGGGGAGAGACTAGCGGGCTCCAGTACTTC. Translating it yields CATRGETSGLQYF.

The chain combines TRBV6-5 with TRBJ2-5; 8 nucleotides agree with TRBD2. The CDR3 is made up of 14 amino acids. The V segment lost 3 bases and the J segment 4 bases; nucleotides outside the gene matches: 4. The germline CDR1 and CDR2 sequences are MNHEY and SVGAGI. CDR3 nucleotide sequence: TGTGCCAGCAGTTATAGCAGCGGGAGAGAGACCCAGTACTTC. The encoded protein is CASSYSSGRETQYF.

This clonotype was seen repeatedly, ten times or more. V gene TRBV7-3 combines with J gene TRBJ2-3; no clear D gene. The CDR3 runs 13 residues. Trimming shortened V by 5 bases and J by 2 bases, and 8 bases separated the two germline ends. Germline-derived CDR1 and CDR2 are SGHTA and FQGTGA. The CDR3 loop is CASSLYHTDTQYF. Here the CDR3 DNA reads TGTGCCAGCAGCCTTTACCACACAGATACGCAGTATTTT. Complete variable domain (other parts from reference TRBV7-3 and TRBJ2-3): GAGVSQTPSNKVTEKGKYVELRCDPISGHTALYWYRQSLGQGPEFLIYFQGTGAADDSGLPNDRFFAVRPEGSVSTLKIQRTERGDSAVYLCASSLYHTDTQYFGPGTRLTVL.

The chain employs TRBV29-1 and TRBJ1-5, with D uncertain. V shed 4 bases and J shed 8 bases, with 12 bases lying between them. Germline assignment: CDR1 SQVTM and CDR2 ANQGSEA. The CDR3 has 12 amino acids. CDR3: CSVVDPGKPQHF. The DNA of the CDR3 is TGCAGCGTTGTGGACCCTGGAAAGCCCCAGCATTTT.

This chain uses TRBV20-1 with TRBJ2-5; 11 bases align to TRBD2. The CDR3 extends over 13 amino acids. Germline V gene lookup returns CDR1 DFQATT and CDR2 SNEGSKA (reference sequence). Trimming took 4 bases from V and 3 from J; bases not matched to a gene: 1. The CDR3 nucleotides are TGCAGTGCTAAACTAGCGGGAGAAGAGACCCAGTACTTC. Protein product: CSAKLAGEETQYF.

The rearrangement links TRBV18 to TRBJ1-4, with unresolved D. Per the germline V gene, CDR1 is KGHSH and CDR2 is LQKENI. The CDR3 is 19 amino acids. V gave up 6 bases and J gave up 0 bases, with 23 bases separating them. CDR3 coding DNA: TGTGCCAGCTCCAACGTAGATAGGCTTCGAGGAGCAACTAATGAAAAACTGTTTTTT. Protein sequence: CASSNVDRLRGATNEKLFF. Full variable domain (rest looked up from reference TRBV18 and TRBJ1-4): NAGVMQNPRHLVRRRGQEARLRCSPMKGHSHVYWYRQLPEEGLKFMVYLQKENIIDESGMPKERFSAEFPKEGPSILRIQQVVRGDSAAYFCASSNVDRLRGATNEKLFFGSGTQLSVL.

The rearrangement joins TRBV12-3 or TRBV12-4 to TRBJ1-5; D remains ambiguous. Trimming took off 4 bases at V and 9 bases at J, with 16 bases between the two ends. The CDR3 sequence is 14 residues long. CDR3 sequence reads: CASSYGEHLAPQHF. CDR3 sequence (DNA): TGTGCCAGCAGTTACGGGGAGCATTTGGCGCCCCAGCATTTT.

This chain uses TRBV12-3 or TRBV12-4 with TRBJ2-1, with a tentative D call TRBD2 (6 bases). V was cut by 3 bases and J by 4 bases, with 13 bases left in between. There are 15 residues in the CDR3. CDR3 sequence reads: CASSFGIAAYNEQFF. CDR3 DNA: TGTGCCAGCAGTTTCGGAATAGCGGCGTACAATGAGCAGTTCTTC.

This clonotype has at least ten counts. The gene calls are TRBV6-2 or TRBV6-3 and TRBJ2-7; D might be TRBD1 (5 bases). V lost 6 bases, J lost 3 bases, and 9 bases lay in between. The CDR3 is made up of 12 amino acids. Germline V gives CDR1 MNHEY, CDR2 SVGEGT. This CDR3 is CASSFQGYEQYF. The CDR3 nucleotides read TGTGCCAGCAGCTTCCAGGGCTACGAGCAGTACTTC.

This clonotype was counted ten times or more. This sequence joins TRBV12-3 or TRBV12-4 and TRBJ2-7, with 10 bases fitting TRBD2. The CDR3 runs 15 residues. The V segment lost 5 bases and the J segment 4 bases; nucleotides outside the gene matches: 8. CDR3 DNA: TGTGCCAGCAGTCACCCAAGCGGGAGGGTGTACGAGCAGTACTTC. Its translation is CASSHPSGRVYEQYF.

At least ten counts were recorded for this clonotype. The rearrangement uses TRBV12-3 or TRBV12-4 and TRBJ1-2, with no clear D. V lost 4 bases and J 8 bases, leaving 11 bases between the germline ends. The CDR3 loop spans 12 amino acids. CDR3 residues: CASSSLPGGYTF. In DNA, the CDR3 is TGTGCCAGCAGTTCGCTTCCTGGCGGCTACACCTTC.

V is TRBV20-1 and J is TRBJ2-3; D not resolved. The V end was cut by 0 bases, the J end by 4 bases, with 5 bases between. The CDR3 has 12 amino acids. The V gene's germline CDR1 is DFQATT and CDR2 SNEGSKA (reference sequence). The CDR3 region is CSARDVADTQYF. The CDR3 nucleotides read TGCAGTGCTAGAGATGTAGCAGATACGCAGTATTTT.

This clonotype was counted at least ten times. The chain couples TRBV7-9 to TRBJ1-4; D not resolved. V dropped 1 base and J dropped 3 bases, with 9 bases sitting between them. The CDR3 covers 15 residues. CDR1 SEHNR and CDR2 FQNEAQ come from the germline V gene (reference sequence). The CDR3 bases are TGTGCCAGCAGCTTAGGGGCAGGACCTAATGAAAAACTGTTTTTT. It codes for CASSLGAGPNEKLFF.

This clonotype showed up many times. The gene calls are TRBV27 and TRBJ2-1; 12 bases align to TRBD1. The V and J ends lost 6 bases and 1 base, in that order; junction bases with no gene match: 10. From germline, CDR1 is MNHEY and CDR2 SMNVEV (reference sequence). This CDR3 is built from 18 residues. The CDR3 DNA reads TGTGCCAGCAGCCAGATTCCGGGACAGGGGGCATCCTACAATGAGCAGTTCTTC. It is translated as CASSQIPGQGASYNEQFF.

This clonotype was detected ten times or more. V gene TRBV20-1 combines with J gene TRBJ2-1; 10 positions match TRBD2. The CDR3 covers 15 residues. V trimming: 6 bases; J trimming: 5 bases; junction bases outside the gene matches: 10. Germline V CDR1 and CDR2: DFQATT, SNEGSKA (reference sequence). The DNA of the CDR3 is TGCAGTGCCACGCCCCAAGCGGGAGGGCACAATGAGCAGTTCTTC. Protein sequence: CSATPQAGGHNEQFF.

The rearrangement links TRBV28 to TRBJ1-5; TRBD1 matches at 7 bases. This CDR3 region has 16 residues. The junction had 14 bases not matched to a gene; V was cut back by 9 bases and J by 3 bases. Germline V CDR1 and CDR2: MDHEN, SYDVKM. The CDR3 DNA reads TGTGCCAGTCGGAGAGTAGGGCAGGGGGACAATCAGCCCCAGCATTTT. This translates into CASRRVGQGDNQPQHF.

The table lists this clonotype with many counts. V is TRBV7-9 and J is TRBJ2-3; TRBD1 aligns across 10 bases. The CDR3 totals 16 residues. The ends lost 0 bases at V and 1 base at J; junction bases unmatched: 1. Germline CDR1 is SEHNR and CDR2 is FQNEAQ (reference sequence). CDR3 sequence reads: CASSLAGTGGTDTQYF. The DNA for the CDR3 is TGTGCCAGCAGCTTAGCGGGGACAGGGGGCACAGATACGCAGTATTTT.

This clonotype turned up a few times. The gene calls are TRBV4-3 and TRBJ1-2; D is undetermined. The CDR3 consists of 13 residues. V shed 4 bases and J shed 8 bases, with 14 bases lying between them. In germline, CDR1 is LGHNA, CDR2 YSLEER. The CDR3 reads CASSRTQTSGYTF. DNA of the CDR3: TGCGCCAGCAGCCGTACCCAGACTTCGGGCTACACCTTC.

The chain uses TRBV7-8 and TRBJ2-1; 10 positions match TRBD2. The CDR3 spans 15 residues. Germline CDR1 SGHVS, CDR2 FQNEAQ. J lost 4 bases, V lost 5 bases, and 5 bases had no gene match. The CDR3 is CASSRGAGGYNEQFF. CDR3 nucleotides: TGTGCCAGCAGCCGCGGAGCGGGAGGGTACAATGAGCAGTTCTTC. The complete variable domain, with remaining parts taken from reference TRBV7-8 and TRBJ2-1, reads GAGVSQSPRYKVAKRGQDVALRCDPISGHVSLFWYQQALGQGPEFLTYFQNEAQLDKSGLPSDRFFAERPEGSVSTLKIQRTQQEDSAVYLCASSRGAGGYNEQFFGPGTRLTVL.

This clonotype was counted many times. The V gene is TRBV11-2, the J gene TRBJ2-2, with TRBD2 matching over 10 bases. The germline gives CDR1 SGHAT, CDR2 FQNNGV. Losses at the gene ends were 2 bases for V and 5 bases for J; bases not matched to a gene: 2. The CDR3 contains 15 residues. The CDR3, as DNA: TGTGCCAGCAGCTTATCTAGCGGGAGAACCGGGGAGCTGTTTTTT. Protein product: CASSLSSGRTGELFF.

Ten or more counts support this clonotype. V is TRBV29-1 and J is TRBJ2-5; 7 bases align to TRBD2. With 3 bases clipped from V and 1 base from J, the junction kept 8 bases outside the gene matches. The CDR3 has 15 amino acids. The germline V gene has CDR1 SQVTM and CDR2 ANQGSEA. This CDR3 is CSVDSPGRLQETQYF. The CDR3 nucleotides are TGCAGCGTTGACTCCCCCGGGAGGCTCCAAGAGACCCAGTACTTC. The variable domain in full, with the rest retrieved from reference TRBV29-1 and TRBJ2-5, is SAVISQKPSRDICQRGTSLTIQCQVDSQVTMMFWYRQQPGQSLTLIATANQGSEATYESGFVIDKFPISRPNLTFSTLTVSNMSPEDSSIYLCSVDSPGRLQETQYFGPGTRLLVL.

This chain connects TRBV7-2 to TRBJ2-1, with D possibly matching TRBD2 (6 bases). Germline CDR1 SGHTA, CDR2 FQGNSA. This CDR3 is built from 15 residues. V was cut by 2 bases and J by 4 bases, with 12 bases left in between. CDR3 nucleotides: TGTGCCAGCAGCTTAAGGGGCGGGACTTACAATGAGCAGTTCTTC. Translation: CASSLRGGTYNEQFF.

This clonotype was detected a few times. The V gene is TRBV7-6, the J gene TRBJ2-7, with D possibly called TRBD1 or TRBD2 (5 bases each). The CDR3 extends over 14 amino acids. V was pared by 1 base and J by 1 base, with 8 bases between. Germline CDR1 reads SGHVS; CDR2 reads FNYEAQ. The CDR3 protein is CASSLGDVSYEQYF. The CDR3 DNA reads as TGTGCCAGCAGCTTAGGGGACGTATCCTACGAGCAGTACTTC.

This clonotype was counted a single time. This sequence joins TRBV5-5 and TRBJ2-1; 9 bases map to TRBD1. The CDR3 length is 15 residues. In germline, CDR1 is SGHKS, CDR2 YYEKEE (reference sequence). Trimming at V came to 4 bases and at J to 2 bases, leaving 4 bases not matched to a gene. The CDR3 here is CASSLTGGTYNEQFF. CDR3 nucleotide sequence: TGTGCCAGCAGCCTTACAGGGGGCACCTACAATGAGCAGTTCTTC.

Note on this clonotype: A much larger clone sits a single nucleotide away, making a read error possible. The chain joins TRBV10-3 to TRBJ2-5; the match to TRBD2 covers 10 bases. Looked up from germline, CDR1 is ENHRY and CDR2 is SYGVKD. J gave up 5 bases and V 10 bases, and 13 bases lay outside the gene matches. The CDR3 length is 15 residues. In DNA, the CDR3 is TGTGCCACCCAACTAGCGGGACCACTCCATGAGACCCAGTACTTC. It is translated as CATQLAGPLHETQYF.

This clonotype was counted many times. In DNA form, the CDR3 reads TGTGCCAGCAGCTCAATCCCCGGGACCCTCTCCCTGAATGAAAAACTGTTTTTT. This gives the protein CASSSIPGTLSLNEKLFF. The V and J genes are TRBV7-8 and TRBJ1-4, with a weak D call TRBD1 (5 bases). The V end was cut by 4 bases, the J end by 5 bases, with 23 bases between. This CDR3 is 18 amino acids long. Germline-derived CDR1 and CDR2 are SGHVS and FQNEAQ.